This T cell receptor (beta chain) derives from a study of identical twins. Many counts were recorded for this clonotype. Its antigen is not known. Each CDR3 protein is one row after TCRdb ran MiXCR on the 5' RACE reads. The profile covers about 450,000 distinct CDR3 sequences, with roughly 18% appearing a single time and 10% to 15% taken by the ten largest. Per germline, CDR1 DFQATT and CDR2 SNEGSKA (reference sequence). The V and J ends lost 5 bases and 3 bases, in that order; junction bases with no gene match: 8. CDR3 size: 14 residues. Study-wide results and caveats: Less excess twin sharing appeared in beta out-of-frame sequences. There were fewer insertions in abundant cord blood beta clonotypes, but memory repertoires showed no such pattern. Zero-insertion results could be subject to partial confounding by invariant MAIT and iNKT cells.

This clonotype was obtained from a man in his fifties or sixties in good health. The sample taken for sequencing was naive T cells sorted from blood. The chain couples TRBV20-1 to TRBJ2-7, with TRBD1 identical over 9 bases. CDR3 DNA: TGCAGTGCTTGGCGGGGACAGGGTAACTACGAGCAGTACTTC. Its translation: CSAWRGQGNYEQYF.